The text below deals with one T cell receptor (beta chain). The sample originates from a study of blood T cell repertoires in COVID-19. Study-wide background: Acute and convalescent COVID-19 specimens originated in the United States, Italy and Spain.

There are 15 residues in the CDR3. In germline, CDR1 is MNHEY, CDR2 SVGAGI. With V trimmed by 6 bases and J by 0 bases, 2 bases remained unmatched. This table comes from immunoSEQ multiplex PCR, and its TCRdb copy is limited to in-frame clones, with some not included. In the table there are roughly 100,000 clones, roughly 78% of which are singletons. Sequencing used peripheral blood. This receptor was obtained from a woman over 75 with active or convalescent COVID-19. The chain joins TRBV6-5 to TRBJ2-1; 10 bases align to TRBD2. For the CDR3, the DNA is TGTGCCAGCAGACTAGCGGGAAGCTCCTACAATGAGCAGTTCTTC. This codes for CASRLAGSSYNEQFF.